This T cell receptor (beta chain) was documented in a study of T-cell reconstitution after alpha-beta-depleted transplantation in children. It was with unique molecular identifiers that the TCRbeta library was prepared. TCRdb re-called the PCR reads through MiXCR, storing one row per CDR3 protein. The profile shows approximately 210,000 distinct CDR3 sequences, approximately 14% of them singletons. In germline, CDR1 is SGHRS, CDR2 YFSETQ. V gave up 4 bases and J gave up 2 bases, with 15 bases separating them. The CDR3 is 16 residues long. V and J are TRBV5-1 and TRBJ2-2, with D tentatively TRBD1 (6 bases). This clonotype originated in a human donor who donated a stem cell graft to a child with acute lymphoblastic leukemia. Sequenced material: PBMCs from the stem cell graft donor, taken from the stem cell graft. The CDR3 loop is CASSLGQRRNTGELFF. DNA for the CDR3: TGCGCCAGCAGCCTAGGACAGCGGCGAAACACCGGGGAGCTGTTTTTT.